The entry that follows covers one T cell receptor (beta chain) sequence. Its antigen remains unidentified. Per-nucleotide qualities are absent, and no much larger clonotype sits a single base away. The sample belongs to a study of T cell responses to AZD1222 COVID-19 vaccine (dated by TCRdb to the early 2020s). A note on the overall study: AZD1222 recipients whose second dose came at about 4 weeks and those whose second dose came at about 12 weeks were combined into one group, since spike-specific TCR depth and breadth did not differ between the two schedules. A total of over 230 trial participants underwent TCR sequencing, of whom nearly 210 received two doses of AZD1222 and about 25 received two doses of the MenACWY control vaccine. Trial participants were enrolled by age into 18-55, 56-69 and 70-plus year subgroups, with roughly 150, 30 and 60 TCR-sequenced participants respectively.

Broader findings and caveats from the paper: No day 14 peak-response samples were available, so repertoires were characterized only after the peak T cell response. Vaccine-associated CD4 TCRs spanned the whole spike protein, with dominant responses in regions 160-218 and 743-854. Only 5 to 7 AZD1222 recipients were SARS-CoV-2 seropositive at baseline, limiting conclusions about previously exposed vaccinees. Most participants were white British and females outnumbered males, and the authors suggested that clonal diversity may have been underestimated. In the small 56-69-year group, the increase in depth fell short of significance, most likely because of low power. After two AZD1222 doses, spike-specific TCR breadth and depth were significantly higher than at day 0 and than in MenACWY recipients. Nearly half of unique spike-specific TCRs reportedly recognized epitopes outside regions mutated in the B.1.351 and B.1.1.7 variants.

The CDR3 regions of human TCRbeta chains were analyzed by immunosequencing. Per the source publication's procedure: Repertoire TCRs were checked for matches against a reference library of SARS-CoV-2-specific TCRs that had been generated using the MIRA antigen-specificity platform. Breadth meant the fraction of unique TCRs that were SARS-CoV-2-associated, whereas depth meant the fraction of total T cells that were SARS-CoV-2-associated. Using the MIRA data, each spike-specific TCR was mapped to the spike region that the TCR reacts to and placed in a CD4 or CD8 class. Log10-transformed breadth and depth values were compared by one-way ANOVA with Sidak's multiple comparisons tests. Sourced from immuneACCESS, this table was stored by TCRdb with only in-frame sequences that have V and J called. A share of the clones is absent; for the studies checked, an unresolved V gene accounts for under half, and the remainder has no known explanation. That table furnishes V, J and clone size, whereas the DNA furnished D and trimming. Here the sample has about 190,000 clones; just over 90% occur a single time. The biggest ten clones account for over 0.75% of the sample.

The sample's time point label, in plain terms: baseline before first vaccination. The vaccinee samples were drawn from two UK trials, COV001 and COV002, one of which was a single-blind randomized controlled phase 2/3 trial testing AZD1222 (ChAdOx1 nCoV-19) in healthy adults. For TCRbeta chain sequencing, PBMC samples were collected from trial participants at day 0 and at day 28 after the second dose. From its cysteine to its phenylalanine, the CDR3 spans 15 amino acids. Here the CDR3 DNA is all that survives: 45 bases in frame from base 1. The germline ends are 13 bases apart after V is trimmed by 1 base and J by 4 bases. According to the germline V gene, CDR1 reads MGHDK and CDR2 reads SYGVNS.

The rearranged segments are TRBV25-1 and TRBJ1-2; TRBD1 is perhaps the D gene, given 6 matching bases. The sequenced sample was peripheral blood, obtained on day 0 of AZD1222 vaccination. This clonotype was obtained from an adult in good health. The nucleotide sequence reads TGTGCCAGCAGTGAATCGTCGGGGGGCGCCTATGGCTACACCTTC. Translated, this is CASSESSGGAYGYTF.